The clone carrying this T cell receptor (beta chain) turned up a few times. TCRdb itself ran the RT-PCR reads through MiXCR, one entry per CDR3 protein. The data contain 900,000 to 1,000,000 distinct CDR3 sequences, around 17% of them seen just once; the ten biggest clones take up roughly 6%. This sample is part of a study of patients and donors after allogeneic stem cell transplantation. Germline loops: CDR1 LGHNA, CDR2 YNFKEQ. There are 15 residues in the CDR3. Trimming cost V 1 base and J 1 base, with 8 bases left between them. V usage is TRBV4-2 and J usage is TRBJ1-3; D uncertain. The specimen was blood, either unsorted or a sorted T cell fraction (not recorded which). The receptor was derived from a human donor who was either an allogeneic HSCT recipient or a stem cell or donor lymphocyte infusion donor (not recorded which). It is not recorded whose cells these are; they may come from a transplant donor. CDR3 nucleotides: TGTGCCAGCAGCCAAGGGATTGCTTCTGGAAACACCATATATTTT. This translates into CASSQGIASGNTIYF.